These 18 T cell receptor beta chains share one sample of origin, sequenced in a study of PD-L1 blockade in urothelial cancer. Assay used: immunoSEQ multiplex PCR; TCRdb lists only in-frame clones, some missing. In the table there are 100,000 or so clones, 91% of which are singletons. Sequenced material: PBMCs, taken around atezolizumab (anti-PD-L1) treatment. The receptors here all came from a woman of 80 years or more with urothelial cancer.

The chain joins TRBV5-5 to TRBJ2-6; D might be TRBD1 (5 bases). Deletions cut 0 bases from V and 0 bases from J, with 16 bases between. The CDR3 runs 19 residues. Per germline, CDR1 SGHKS and CDR2 YYEKEE (reference sequence). The CDR3 DNA is TGTGCCAGCAGCTTGGAAGGGGCAGGATACCCCTCTGGGGCCAACGTCCTGACTTTC. Amino acids: CASSLEGAGYPSGANVLTF.

The V and J genes are TRBV28 and TRBJ1-1, with 7 bases lining up with TRBD1. The CDR3 is 14 amino acids. In germline, CDR1 is MDHEN, CDR2 SYDVKM. The ends lost 5 bases at V and 11 bases at J; junction bases unmatched: 14. As DNA, the CDR3 is TGTGCCAGCAGTCGGCCAACAGGGGAAGTCGGGGCTTTCTTT. This translates into CASSRPTGEVGAFF.

This rearrangement joins TRBV19 to TRBJ1-5; D unresolved. CDR1 and CDR2 from the germline V gene are LNHDA and SQIVND (reference sequence). CDR3 size: 12 residues. V was cut by 5 bases and J by 9 bases, with 11 bases left in between. As DNA, the CDR3 is TGTGCCAGTAGTCCCCCCGACTGGCCCCAGCATTTT. Translating gives CASSPPDWPQHF.

The chain is built from TRBV7-2 and TRBJ2-4, with 8 bases fitting TRBD2. CDR3 length: 15 residues. Trimming took 5 bases from V and 6 from J; bases not matched to a gene: 9. CDR1 SGHTA and CDR2 FQGNSA come from the germline V gene. The CDR3 region has the DNA TGTGCCAGCAGCCCAGTAGCGGGGACGGGAAACATTCAGTACTTC. Protein sequence: CASSPVAGTGNIQYF.

The chain combines TRBV27 with TRBJ1-2; TRBD1 matches at 7 bases. Trimming removed 0 bases from V and 0 bases from J; junction bases left unmatched: 7. The germline V gene has CDR1 MNHEY and CDR2 SMNVEV (reference sequence). The CDR3 runs 17 residues. In DNA, the CDR3 is TGTGCCAGCAGTTTATCGTACCGGGACAGTTCTAACTATGGCTACACCTTC. Protein: CASSLSYRDSSNYGYTF.

The chain joins TRBV19 to TRBJ2-2; weak D call: TRBD1 (7 bases). CDR1 is LNHDA, CDR2 SQIVND, per germline (reference sequence). The V and J ends lost 3 bases and 3 bases respectively, with 17 bases between them. The CDR3 runs to 17 residues. The CDR3 sequence is CASSIFGGQGDTGELFF. The CDR3, as DNA: TGTGCCAGTAGTATCTTCGGGGGTCAGGGGGACACCGGGGAGCTGTTTTTT.

J is TRBJ1-5 and V is TRBV6-1; 10 bases map to TRBD1. The ends lost 7 bases at V and 6 bases at J; junction bases unmatched: 6. CDR3 length equals 14 residues. The germline gives CDR1 MNHNS, CDR2 SASEGT. The CDR3 nucleotides are TGTGCCAGCAATTCCGGGACAGGGGTTCAGCCCCAGCATTTT. Translated, it gives CASNSGTGVQPQHF.

The chain employs TRBV5-6 and TRBJ2-1; D may be TRBD2 (6 bases). The V end lost 8 bases, the J end lost 6 bases, and 18 bases lay between the germline ends. CDR1 SGHDT and CDR2 YYEEEE come from the germline V gene. The CDR3 has 14 amino acids. The CDR3, as DNA: TGTGCCAGTCAGAGGGTGGGGAGGCCCAATGAGCAGTTCTTC. Amino acid sequence: CASQRVGRPNEQFF.

This chain's CDR3 is CAWSRDYGYTF. The CDR3 nucleotides are TGTGCCTGGAGTCGGGACTATGGCTACACCTTC. The V and J genes are TRBV30 and TRBJ1-2; D uncertain. The CDR3 length is 11 residues. V was shortened by 2 bases and J by 3 bases, with 4 bases between the two germline ends. Germline V CDR1 and CDR2: GTSNPN, SVGIG (reference sequence).

V is TRBV7-2 and J is TRBJ2-7, with 9 positions matching TRBD1. Germline trimming cut 4 bases from V and 4 bases from J; bases unmatched to any gene: 5. The CDR3 is made up of 14 amino acids. Germline V CDR1 and CDR2: SGHTA, FQGNSA. The CDR3: CASSSGQGPYEQYF. CDR3 DNA sequence: TGTGCCAGCAGCTCGGGACAGGGTCCGTACGAGCAGTACTTC.

The chain recombines TRBV29-1 with TRBJ1-1, with 11 bases fitting TRBD1. V was pared by 1 base and J by 4 bases, with 5 bases of the junction left unmatched. The germline V gene has CDR1 SQVTM and CDR2 ANQGSEA. The CDR3 consists of 15 residues. CDR3 bases: TGCAGCGTTGAAGGGACAGGGGGCAAGGGCACTGAAGCTTTCTTT. This codes for CSVEGTGGKGTEAFF.

This clone was detected once. The chain uses TRBV27 and TRBJ2-5; TRBD1 matches at 9 bases. Germline loops: CDR1 MNHEY, CDR2 SMNVEV (reference sequence). V lost 8 bases, J lost 3 bases, and 4 bases stayed unmatched. There are 13 residues in the CDR3. CDR3 nucleotides: TGTGCCAGCTCGACAGGGGGTGAAGAGACCCAGTACTTC. It is translated as CASSTGGEETQYF.

CDR3 loop: CASRRGALYEQYF. CDR3 coding DNA: TGCGCCAGCAGGAGAGGAGCCCTCTACGAGCAGTACTTC. V is TRBV5-1 and J is TRBJ2-7; D remains ambiguous. Germline V gives CDR1 SGHRS, CDR2 YFSETQ. This CDR3 is built from 13 residues. V was trimmed by 5 bases and J by 3 bases, leaving 12 bases between them.

V usage is TRBV19 and J usage is TRBJ2-1, with TRBD2 matching over 8 bases. J gave up 6 bases and V 1 base, and 2 bases lay outside the gene matches. The CDR3 sequence is 14 residues long. Germline CDR1 and CDR2: LNHDA and SQIVND (reference sequence). CDR3 amino acids: CASSIAGGTNEQFF. CDR3 nucleotides: TGTGCCAGTAGTATAGCGGGAGGGACCAATGAGCAGTTCTTC.

The rearrangement joins TRBV9 to TRBJ2-1, with TRBD2 matching 13 bases. Germline CDR1 and CDR2: SGDLS and YYNGEE. The V gene end was trimmed by 3 bases and the J gene end by 4 bases; junction bases not matched to a gene: 10. The CDR3 is 18 residues long. CDR3 region: CASSAGLAGFLTYNEQFF. The CDR3 DNA is TGTGCCAGCAGCGCGGGACTAGCGGGATTCCTTACTTACAATGAGCAGTTCTTC.

The sample holds a few counts of this clone. The gene calls are TRBV6-5 and TRBJ1-2; possibly TRBD1 for D (5 bases). Germline loops: CDR1 MNHEY, CDR2 SVGAGI. The CDR3 sequence is 12 residues long. V gave up 6 bases and J gave up 2 bases, with 7 bases separating them. Here the CDR3 DNA reads TGTGCCAGCAGGGACACAAACTATGGCTACACCTTC. Translation gives CASRDTNYGYTF.

The chain couples TRBV5-1 to TRBJ2-3, with D perhaps TRBD2 (6 bases). The CDR3 sequence is 16 residues long. Between the trimmed V and J ends, which lost 5 bases and 2 bases, there was a span of 18 bases. The germline V gene has CDR1 SGHRS and CDR2 YFSETQ. In DNA form, the CDR3 reads TGCGCCAGCAGAGGAGCGGGTAGCAACCCCACAGATACGCAGTATTTT. It specifies CASRGAGSNPTDTQYF.

This chain joins TRBV2 and TRBJ2-5; 9 nucleotides line up with TRBD1. The germline gives CDR1 SNHLY, CDR2 FYNNEI. J gave up 4 bases and V 7 bases, and 10 bases lay outside the gene matches. The length of the CDR3 is 15 residues. The CDR3 sequence: CASNDDRGQGETQYF. The CDR3 DNA reads as TGTGCCAGCAACGATGACAGGGGACAGGGAGAGACCCAGTACTTC. Combining the CDR3 with reference TRBV2 and TRBJ2-5 gives the whole variable domain EPEVTQTPSHQVTQMGQEVILRCVPISNHLYFYWYRQILGQKVEFLVSFYNNEISEKSEIFDDQFSVERPDGSNFTLKIRSTKLEDSAMYFCASNDDRGQGETQYFGPGTRLLVL.